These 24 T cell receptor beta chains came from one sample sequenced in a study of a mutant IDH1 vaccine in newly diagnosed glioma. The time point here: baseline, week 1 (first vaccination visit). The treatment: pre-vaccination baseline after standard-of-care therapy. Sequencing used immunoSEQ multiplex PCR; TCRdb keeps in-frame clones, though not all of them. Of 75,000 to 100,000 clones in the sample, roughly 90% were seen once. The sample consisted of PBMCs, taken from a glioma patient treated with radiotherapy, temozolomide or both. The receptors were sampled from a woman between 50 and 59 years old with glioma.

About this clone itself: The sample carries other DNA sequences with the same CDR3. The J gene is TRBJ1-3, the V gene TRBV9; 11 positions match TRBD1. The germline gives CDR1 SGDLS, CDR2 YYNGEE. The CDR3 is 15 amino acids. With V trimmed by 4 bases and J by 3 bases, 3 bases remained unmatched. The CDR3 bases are TGTGCCAGCAGCAAAGGGACAGGGGGTGGAAACACCATATATTTT. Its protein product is CASSKGTGGGNTIYF.

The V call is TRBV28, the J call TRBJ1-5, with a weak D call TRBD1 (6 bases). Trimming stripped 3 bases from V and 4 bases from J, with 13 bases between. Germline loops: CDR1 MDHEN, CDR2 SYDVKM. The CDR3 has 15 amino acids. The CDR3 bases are TGTGCCAGCAGTTTGGGGGGCAGGGTGAATCAGCCCCAGCATTTT. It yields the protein CASSLGGRVNQPQHF. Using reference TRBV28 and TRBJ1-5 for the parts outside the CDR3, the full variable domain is DVKVTQSSRYLVKRTGEKVFLECVQDMDHENMFWYRQDPGLGLRLIYFSYDVKMKEKGDIPEGYSVSREKKERFSLILESASTNQTSMYLCASSLGGRVNQPQHFGDGTRLSIL.

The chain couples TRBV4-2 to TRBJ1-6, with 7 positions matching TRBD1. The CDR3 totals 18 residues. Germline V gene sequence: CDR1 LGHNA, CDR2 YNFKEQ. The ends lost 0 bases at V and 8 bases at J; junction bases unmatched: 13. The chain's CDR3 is CASSQDNRRQGRHSPLHF. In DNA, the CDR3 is TGTGCCAGCAGCCAAGATAATAGGAGACAGGGTAGACATTCACCCCTCCACTTT.

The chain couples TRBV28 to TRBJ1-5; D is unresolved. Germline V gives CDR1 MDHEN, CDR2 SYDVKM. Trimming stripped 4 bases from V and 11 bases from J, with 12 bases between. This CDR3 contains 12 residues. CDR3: CASSSDLWSQHF. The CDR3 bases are TGTGCCAGCAGTTCAGATTTATGGTCCCAGCATTTT.

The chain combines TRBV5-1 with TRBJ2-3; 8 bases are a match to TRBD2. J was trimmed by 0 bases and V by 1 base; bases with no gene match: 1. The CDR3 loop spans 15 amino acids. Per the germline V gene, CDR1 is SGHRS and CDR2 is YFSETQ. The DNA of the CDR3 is TGCGCCAGCAGCTTGAAGCGGGGGAGCACAGATACGCAGTATTTT. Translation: CASSLKRGSTDTQYF.

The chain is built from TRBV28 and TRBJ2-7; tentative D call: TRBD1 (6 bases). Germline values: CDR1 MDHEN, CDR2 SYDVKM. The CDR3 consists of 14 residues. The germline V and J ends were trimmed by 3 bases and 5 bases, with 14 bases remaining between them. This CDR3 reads CASSFTGHTDEQYF. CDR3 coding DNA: TGTGCCAGCAGTTTCACGGGACACACCGACGAGCAGTACTTC.

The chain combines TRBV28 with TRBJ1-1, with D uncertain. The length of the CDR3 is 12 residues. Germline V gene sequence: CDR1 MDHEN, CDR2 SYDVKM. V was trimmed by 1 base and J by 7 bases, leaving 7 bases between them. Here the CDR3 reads CASSLLLSEAFF. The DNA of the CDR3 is TGTGCCAGCAGTTTATTGCTCAGTGAAGCTTTCTTT. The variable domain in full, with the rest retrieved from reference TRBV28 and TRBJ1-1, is DVKVTQSSRYLVKRTGEKVFLECVQDMDHENMFWYRQDPGLGLRLIYFSYDVKMKEKGDIPEGYSVSREKKERFSLILESASTNQTSMYLCASSLLLSEAFFGQGTRLTVV.

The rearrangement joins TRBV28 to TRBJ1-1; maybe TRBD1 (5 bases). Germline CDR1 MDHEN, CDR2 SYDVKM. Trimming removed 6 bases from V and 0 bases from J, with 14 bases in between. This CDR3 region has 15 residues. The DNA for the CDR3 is TGTGCCAGCAGCGTCCTGGGGGGTCTGAACACTGAAGCTTTCTTT. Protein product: CASSVLGGLNTEAFF.

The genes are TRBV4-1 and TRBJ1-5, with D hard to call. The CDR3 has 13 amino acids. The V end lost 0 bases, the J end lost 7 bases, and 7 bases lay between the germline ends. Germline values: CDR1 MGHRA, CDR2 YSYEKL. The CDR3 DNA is TGCGCCAGCAGCCAAGAGGTACAGCAGCCCCAGCATTTT. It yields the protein CASSQEVQQPQHF.

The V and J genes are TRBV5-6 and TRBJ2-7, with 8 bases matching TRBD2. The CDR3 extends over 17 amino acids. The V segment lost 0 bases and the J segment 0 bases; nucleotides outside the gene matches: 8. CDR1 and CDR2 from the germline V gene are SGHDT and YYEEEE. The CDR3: CASSLAPGGTSSYEQYF. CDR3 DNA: TGTGCCAGCAGCTTGGCCCCCGGCGGGACTAGCTCCTACGAGCAGTACTTC.

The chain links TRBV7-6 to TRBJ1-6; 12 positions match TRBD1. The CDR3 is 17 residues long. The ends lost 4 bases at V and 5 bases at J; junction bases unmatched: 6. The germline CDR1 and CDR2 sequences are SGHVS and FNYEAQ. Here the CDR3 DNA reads TGTGCCAGCAGCTACCTGGGACAGGGGGCCCATAATTCACCCCTCCACTTT. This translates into CASSYLGQGAHNSPLHF.

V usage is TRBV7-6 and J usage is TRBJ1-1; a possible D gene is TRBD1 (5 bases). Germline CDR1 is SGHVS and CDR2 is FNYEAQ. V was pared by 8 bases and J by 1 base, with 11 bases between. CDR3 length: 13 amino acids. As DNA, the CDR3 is TGTGCCAGCGCAAGGGGTAAGAACACTGAAGCTTTCTTT. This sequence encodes CASARGKNTEAFF. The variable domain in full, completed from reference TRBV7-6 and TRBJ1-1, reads GAGVSQSPRYKVTKRGQDVALRCDPISGHVSLYWYRQALGQGPEFLTYFNYEAQQDKSGLPNDRFSAERPEGSISTLTIQRTEQRDSAMYRCASARGKNTEAFFGQGTRLTVV.

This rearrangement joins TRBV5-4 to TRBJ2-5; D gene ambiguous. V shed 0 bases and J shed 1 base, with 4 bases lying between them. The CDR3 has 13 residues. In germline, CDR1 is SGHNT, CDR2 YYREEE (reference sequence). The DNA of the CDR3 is TGTGCCAGCAGCTTGGGCAGCCAAGAGACCCAGTACTTC. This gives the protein CASSLGSQETQYF.

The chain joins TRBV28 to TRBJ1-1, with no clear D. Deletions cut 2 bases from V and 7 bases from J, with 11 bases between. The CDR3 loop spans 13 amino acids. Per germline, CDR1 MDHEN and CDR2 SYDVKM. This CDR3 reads CASSLQFGYEAFF. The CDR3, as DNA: TGTGCCAGCAGTTTACAATTCGGGTATGAAGCTTTCTTT. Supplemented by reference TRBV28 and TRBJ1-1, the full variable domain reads DVKVTQSSRYLVKRTGEKVFLECVQDMDHENMFWYRQDPGLGLRLIYFSYDVKMKEKGDIPEGYSVSREKKERFSLILESASTNQTSMYLCASSLQFGYEAFFGQGTRLTVV.

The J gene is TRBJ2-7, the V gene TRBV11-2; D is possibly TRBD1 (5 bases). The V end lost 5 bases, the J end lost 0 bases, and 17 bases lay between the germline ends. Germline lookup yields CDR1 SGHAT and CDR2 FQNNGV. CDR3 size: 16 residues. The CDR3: CASSPVRGPSSYEQYF. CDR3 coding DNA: TGTGCCAGCAGCCCGGTAAGGGGTCCGAGCTCCTACGAGCAGTACTTC.

CDR3 sequence (DNA): TGTGCCAGCAGTCCGACAGGGTCTAACAATCAGCCCCAGCATTTT. As protein: CASSPTGSNNQPQHF. This chain uses TRBV6-1 with TRBJ1-5, with TRBD1 identical over 7 bases. CDR3 length equals 15 residues. Germline CDR1 MNHNS, CDR2 SASEGT. The V segment lost 5 bases and the J segment 3 bases; nucleotides outside the gene matches: 7.

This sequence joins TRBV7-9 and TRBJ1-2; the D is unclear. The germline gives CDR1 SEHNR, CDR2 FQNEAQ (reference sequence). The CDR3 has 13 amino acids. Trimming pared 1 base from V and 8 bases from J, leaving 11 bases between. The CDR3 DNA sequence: TGTGCCAGCAGCTTAGATGCGGGCGTGGGCTACACCTTC. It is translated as CASSLDAGVGYTF.

The CDR3 reads CASSPGGGASTDTQYF. In nucleotides, the CDR3 is TGTGCCAGCAGCCCCGGAGGAGGGGCCAGCACAGATACGCAGTATTTT. V usage is TRBV7-9 and J usage is TRBJ2-3; maybe TRBD2 (6 bases). The CDR3 sequence is 16 residues long. Trimming took off 5 bases at V and 0 bases at J, with 15 bases between the two ends. Germline lookup yields CDR1 SEHNR and CDR2 FQNEAQ (reference sequence).

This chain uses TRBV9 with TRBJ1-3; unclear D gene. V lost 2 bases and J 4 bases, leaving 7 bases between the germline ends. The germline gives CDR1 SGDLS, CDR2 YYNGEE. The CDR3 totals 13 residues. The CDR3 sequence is CASSVPGGNTIYF. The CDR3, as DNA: TGTGCCAGCAGCGTCCCTGGGGGAAACACCATATATTTT.

The DNA for the CDR3 is TGTGCCAGCAGCTTGGTTGAGCAGTTCTTC. As protein: CASSLVEQFF. This chain links TRBV5-5 with TRBJ2-1; D is unresolved. This CDR3 has 10 amino acids. The germline gives CDR1 SGHKS, CDR2 YYEKEE (reference sequence). Trimming took 0 bases from V and 9 from J, leaving 1 base between them.

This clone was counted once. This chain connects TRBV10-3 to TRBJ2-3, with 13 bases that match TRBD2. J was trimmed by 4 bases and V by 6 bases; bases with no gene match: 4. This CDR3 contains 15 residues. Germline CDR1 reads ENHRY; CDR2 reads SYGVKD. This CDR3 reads CAISVGLAGSDTQYF. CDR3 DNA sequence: TGTGCCATCAGCGTGGGACTAGCGGGATCAGATACGCAGTATTTT.

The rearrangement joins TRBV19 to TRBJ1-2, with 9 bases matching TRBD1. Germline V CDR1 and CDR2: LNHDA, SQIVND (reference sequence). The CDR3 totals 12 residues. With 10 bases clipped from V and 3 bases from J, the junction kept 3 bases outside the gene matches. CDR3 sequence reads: CAIDRGDYGYTF. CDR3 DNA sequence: TGTGCCATTGACAGGGGGGACTATGGCTACACCTTC.

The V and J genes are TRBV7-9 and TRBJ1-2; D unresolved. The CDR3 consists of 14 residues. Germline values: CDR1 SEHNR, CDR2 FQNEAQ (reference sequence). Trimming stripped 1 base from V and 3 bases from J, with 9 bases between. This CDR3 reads CASSLELVDYGYTF. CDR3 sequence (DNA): TGTGCCAGCAGCTTAGAACTAGTAGACTATGGCTACACCTTC.

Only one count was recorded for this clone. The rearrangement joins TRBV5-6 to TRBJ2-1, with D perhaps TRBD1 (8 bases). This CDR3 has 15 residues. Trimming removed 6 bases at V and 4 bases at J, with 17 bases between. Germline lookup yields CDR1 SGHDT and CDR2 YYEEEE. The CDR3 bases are TGTGCCAGCACCACGGGGGGACAGGTGTACAATGAGCAGTTCTTC. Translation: CASTTGGQVYNEQFF.